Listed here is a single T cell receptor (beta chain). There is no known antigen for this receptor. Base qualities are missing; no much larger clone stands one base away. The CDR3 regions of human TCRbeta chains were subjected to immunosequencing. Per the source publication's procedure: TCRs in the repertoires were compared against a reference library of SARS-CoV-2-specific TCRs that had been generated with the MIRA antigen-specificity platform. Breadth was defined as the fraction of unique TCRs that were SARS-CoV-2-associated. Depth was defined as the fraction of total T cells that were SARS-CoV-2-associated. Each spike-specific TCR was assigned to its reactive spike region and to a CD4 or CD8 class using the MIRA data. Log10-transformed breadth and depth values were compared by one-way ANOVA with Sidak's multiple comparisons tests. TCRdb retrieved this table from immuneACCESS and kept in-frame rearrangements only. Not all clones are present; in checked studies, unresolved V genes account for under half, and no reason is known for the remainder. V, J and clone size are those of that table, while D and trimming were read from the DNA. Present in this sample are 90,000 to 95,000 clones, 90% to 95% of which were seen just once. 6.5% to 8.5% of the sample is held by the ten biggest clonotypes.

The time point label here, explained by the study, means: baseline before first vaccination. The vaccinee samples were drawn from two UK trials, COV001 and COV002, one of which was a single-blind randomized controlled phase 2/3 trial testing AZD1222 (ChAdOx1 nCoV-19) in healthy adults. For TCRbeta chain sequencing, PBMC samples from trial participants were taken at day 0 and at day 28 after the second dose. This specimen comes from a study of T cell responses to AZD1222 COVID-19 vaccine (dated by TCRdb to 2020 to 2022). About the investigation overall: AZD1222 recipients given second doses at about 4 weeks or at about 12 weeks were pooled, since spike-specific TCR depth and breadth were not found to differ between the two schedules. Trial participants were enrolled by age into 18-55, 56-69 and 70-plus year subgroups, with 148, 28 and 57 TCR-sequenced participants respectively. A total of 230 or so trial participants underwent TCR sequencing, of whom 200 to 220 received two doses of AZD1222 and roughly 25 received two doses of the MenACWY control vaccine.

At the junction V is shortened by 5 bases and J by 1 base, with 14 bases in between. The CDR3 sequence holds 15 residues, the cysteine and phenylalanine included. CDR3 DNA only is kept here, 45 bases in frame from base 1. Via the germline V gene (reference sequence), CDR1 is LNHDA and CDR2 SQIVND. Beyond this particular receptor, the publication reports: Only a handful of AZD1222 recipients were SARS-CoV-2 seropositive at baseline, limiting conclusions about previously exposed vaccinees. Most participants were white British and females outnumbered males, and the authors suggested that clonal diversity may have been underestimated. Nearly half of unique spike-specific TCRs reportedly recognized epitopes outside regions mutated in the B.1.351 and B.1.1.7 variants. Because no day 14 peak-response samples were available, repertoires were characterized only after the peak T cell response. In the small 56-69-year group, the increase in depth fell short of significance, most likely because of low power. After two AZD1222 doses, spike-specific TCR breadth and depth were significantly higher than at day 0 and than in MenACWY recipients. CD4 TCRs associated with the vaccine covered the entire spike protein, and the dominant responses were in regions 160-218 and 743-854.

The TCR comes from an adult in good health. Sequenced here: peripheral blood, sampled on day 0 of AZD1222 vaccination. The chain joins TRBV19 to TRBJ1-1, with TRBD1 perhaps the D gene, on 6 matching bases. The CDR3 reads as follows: CASSSWTEKNTEAFF. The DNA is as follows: TGTGCCAGTAGTTCCTGGACAGAGAAGAACACTGAAGCTTTCTTT.